The clone carrying this T cell receptor (beta chain) has a count of ten or more. Its antigen is not known. The sample belongs to a study of regulatory T cells in long-lasting Graves disease. Study-wide results and limits: Comparison showed that persistent patients shared more public clonotypes (2,741) than new patients (over 950).

Library construction for TCR beta used iRepertoire HTBI primers and Arm-PCR of CDR3 regions. TCRdb passed the multiplex PCR reads through MiXCR, listing each CDR3 protein once. This table holds 300,000 to 400,000 distinct CDR3 sequences, 16% found once. Time point denoted: newly diagnosed GD, antithyroid drugs for less than 3 months. RNA isolated from PBMCs was used to make the TCR library. CDR3 length: 14 amino acids. Germline-derived CDR1 and CDR2 are LGHDT and YNNKEL (reference sequence). Trimming took off 4 bases at V and 2 bases at J, with 9 bases between the two ends. This sample also belongs to another study, concerning T cells in Graves' hyperthyroidism and ophthalmopathy.

The source is a man between 40 and 49 years old with Graves disease. The chain combines TRBV3-1 with TRBJ2-1; D is ambiguous. The specimen was peripheral blood mononuclear cells (PBMCs), collected at new diagnosis, from a patient treated with antithyroid drugs. This CDR3 reads CASSRQLAYNEQFF. CDR3 sequence (DNA): TGTGCCAGCAGCCGCCAGTTAGCCTACAATGAGCAGTTCTTC.